This TCR beta chain was recovered during a study of identical twins. TCRdb independently ran MiXCR on the 5' RACE reads; one entry per CDR3 protein. The repertoire holds 240,000 or so distinct CDR3 sequences, with more than 9% as singletons. The CDR3 sequence is 18 residues long. CDR1 is MNHEY and CDR2 is SVGAGI in the germline V gene. The V and J ends lost 0 bases and 4 bases respectively, with 18 bases between them. The TCR sequence derives from a man aged 50-59 years in good health. Sequenced sample: memory T cells sorted from blood. This rearrangement joins TRBV6-5 to TRBJ2-2; the D gene is possibly TRBD2 (6 bases). CDR3 loop: CASSYSFRGGFLTGELFF. Written as DNA, the CDR3 is TGTGCCAGCAGTTACTCGTTTCGTGGGGGGTTCCTCACCGGGGAGCTGTTTTTT.